This note documents a single TCR beta chain sequence. As yet, its antigen is unknown. These data are taken from a study of T cells in Graves' hyperthyroidism and ophthalmopathy. The CDR3 runs 13 residues. Trimming removed 4 bases from V and 4 bases from J, with 8 bases in between. The TCR beta CDR3 regions underwent amplification using RNA transcripts as the source. HTBI primers were employed in a first-round RT-PCR of the TCR CDR3. TCRdb re-called the multiplex PCR reads through MiXCR, storing one row per CDR3 protein. Of approximately 260,000 distinct CDR3 sequences listed, nearly 15% are singletons. Study-wide results and caveats: Peripheral blood also featured most of the thyroid clonotypes expanded above 0.001.

Every diagnosis used clinical symptoms, serum thyroxine and TRAb, thyroid ultrasound and orbital computed tomography. Progressors' blood was drawn at hyperthyroidism diagnosis, before ophthalmopathy symptoms. The chain recombines TRBV12-3 or TRBV12-4 with TRBJ1-3; no definite D call. Sequencing input: blood. The TCR was taken from a woman between 50 and 59 years old with Graves' hyperthyroidism that later progressed to Graves' ophthalmopathy. For the CDR3, the DNA is TGTGCCAGCAGTTCTTCCTTCGGAAACACCATATATTTT. Translation gives CASSSSFGNTIYF.